The rows below give T cell receptor beta chains drawn from one sample of a study of T-cell memory formation after mild COVID-19. TCRdb recomputed calls from the 5' RACE reads with MiXCR, one row per CDR3 protein. Here the sample spans about 270,000 distinct CDR3 sequences, over 15% being singletons. Sequencing was carried out using PBMCs or a T cell subset sorted from them (not recorded which). Every receptor here comes from a man aged 18 to 35 who had mild COVID-19 (a few samples of this study predate the infection). Cell type and time point are not known. Each CDR3 is given with its conserved first and last residue. The order of the fields is clone size, D gene, J gene, V gene, CDR3 protein, CDR3 DNA. A D gene is named only where the DNA matches it firmly. Clone size is not always given. Where it is, it says once, few, many or a class for expanded clones.

abundance: few
d_gene: -
j_gene: TRBJ2-1
v_gene: TRBV15
CDR3aa: CATSRDRGWHNEQFF
CDR3nt: TGTGCCACCAGCAGAGACAGGGGCTGGCACAATGAGCAGTTCTTC

abundance: few
d_gene: TRBD1
j_gene: TRBJ1-2
v_gene: TRBV24-1
CDR3aa: CATSDSGTGNGYTF
CDR3nt: TGTGCCACCAGTGACTCTGGGACAGGGAACGGCTACACCTTC

abundance: -
d_gene: -
j_gene: TRBJ1-1
v_gene: TRBV5-1
CDR3aa: CASSLDEPTGNTEAFF
CDR3nt: TGCGCCAGCAGCTTGGATGAACCTACAGGGAACACTGAAGCTTTCTTT

abundance: many
d_gene: TRBD1
j_gene: TRBJ2-7
v_gene: TRBV5-1
CDR3aa: CASSFGQGRLYEQYF
CDR3nt: TGCGCCAGCAGCTTTGGACAGGGGCGCCTCTACGAGCAGTACTTC

abundance: -
d_gene: -
j_gene: TRBJ2-5
v_gene: TRBV20-1
CDR3aa: CSRFGENEETQYF
CDR3nt: TGCAGTCGATTCGGGGAAAACGAAGAGACCCAGTACTTC

abundance: many
d_gene: TRBD2
j_gene: TRBJ2-3
v_gene: TRBV7-3
CDR3aa: CASSPGLAAVTDTQYF
CDR3nt: TGTGCCAGCAGCCCCGGACTAGCGGCGGTCACAGATACGCAGTATTTT

abundance: -
d_gene: -
j_gene: TRBJ1-2
v_gene: TRBV5-1
CDR3aa: CASSLRGIGRYGYTF
CDR3nt: TGCGCCAGCAGCTTGAGGGGGATTGGACGCTATGGCTACACCTTC

abundance: -
d_gene: -
j_gene: TRBJ2-2
v_gene: TRBV7-9
CDR3aa: CASSLGGTPAGELFF
CDR3nt: TGTGCCAGCAGCTTAGGTGGGACCCCGGCCGGGGAGCTGTTTTTT

abundance: -
d_gene: -
j_gene: TRBJ2-1
v_gene: TRBV5-6
CDR3aa: CASSWELNGEQFF
CDR3nt: TGTGCCAGCAGCTGGGAACTTAACGGGGAGCAGTTCTTC

abundance: -
d_gene: -
j_gene: TRBJ2-1
v_gene: TRBV7-2
CDR3aa: CASSSDWNEQFF
CDR3nt: TGTGCCAGCAGCTCCGACTGGAATGAGCAGTTCTTC

abundance: -
d_gene: -
j_gene: TRBJ1-6
v_gene: TRBV6-5
CDR3aa: CASSYSAGALHF
CDR3nt: TGTGCCAGCAGTTACTCGGCGGGGGCCCTCCACTTT

abundance: few
d_gene: -
j_gene: TRBJ2-5
v_gene: TRBV7-2
CDR3aa: CASRSRGEYQETQYF
CDR3nt: TGTGCCAGCAGGTCTAGAGGGGAGTACCAAGAGACCCAGTACTTC

abundance: -
d_gene: -
j_gene: TRBJ2-7
v_gene: TRBV11-2
CDR3aa: CASSLVGAVYYEQYF
CDR3nt: TGTGCCAGCAGCTTGGTTGGGGCTGTTTACTACGAGCAGTACTTC

abundance: -
d_gene: -
j_gene: TRBJ2-3
v_gene: TRBV11-1
CDR3aa: CASSLQRFTDTQYF
CDR3nt: TGTGCCAGCAGCTTACAGCGGTTCACAGATACGCAGTATTTT

abundance: many
d_gene: -
j_gene: TRBJ2-3
v_gene: TRBV6-6
CDR3aa: CASLVSGALPHTQYF
CDR3nt: TGTGCCAGCTTGGTATCGGGGGCCCTCCCACATACGCAGTATTTT

abundance: many
d_gene: TRBD2
j_gene: TRBJ2-5
v_gene: TRBV5-1
CDR3aa: CASSSQRGDETQYF
CDR3nt: TGCGCCAGCAGTTCACAGCGGGGGGACGAGACCCAGTACTTC

abundance: many
d_gene: -
j_gene: TRBJ2-1
v_gene: TRBV29-1
CDR3aa: CSVGFMGNEQFF
CDR3nt: TGCAGCGTTGGTTTTATGGGCAATGAGCAGTTCTTC

abundance: -
d_gene: TRBD1
j_gene: TRBJ2-3
v_gene: TRBV7-6
CDR3aa: CASSSYRGIADTQYF
CDR3nt: TGTGCCAGCAGCTCCTACAGGGGAATCGCAGATACGCAGTATTTT